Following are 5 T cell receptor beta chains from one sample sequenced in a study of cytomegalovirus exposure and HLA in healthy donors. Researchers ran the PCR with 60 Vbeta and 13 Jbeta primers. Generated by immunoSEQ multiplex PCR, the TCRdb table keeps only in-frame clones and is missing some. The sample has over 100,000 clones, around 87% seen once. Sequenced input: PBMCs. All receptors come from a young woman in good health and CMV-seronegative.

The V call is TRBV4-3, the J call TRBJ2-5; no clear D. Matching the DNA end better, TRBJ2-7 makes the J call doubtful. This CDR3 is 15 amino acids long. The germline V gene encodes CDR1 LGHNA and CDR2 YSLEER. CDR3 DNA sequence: TGCGCCAGCAGCCAAGCCCTTCCAGGATCCTACGAGCAGTACTTC. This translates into CASSQALPGSYEQYF.

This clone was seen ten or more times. The CDR3 reads CASSLYSTYPEAFF. The CDR3 DNA reads as TGCGCCAGCAGCTTATATAGTACCTATCCAGAAGCTTTCTTT. V gene TRBV5-1 combines with J gene TRBJ1-1, with unresolved D. The V gene's germline CDR1 is SGHRS and CDR2 YFSETQ. The CDR3 has 14 amino acids. Trimming shortened V by 2 bases and J by 8 bases, and 16 bases separated the two germline ends.

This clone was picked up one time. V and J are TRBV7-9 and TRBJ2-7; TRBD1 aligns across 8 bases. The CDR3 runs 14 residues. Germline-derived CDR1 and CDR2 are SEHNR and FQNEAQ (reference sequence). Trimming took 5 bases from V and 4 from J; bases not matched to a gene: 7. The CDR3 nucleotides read TGTGCCAGCAGCGCGACAGGGGCCTTGTACGAGCAGTACTTC. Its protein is CASSATGALYEQYF.

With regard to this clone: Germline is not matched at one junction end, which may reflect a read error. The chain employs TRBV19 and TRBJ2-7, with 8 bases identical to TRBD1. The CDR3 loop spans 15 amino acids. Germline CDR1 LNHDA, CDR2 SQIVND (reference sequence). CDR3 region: CASSITGQVTYEQHF. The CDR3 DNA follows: TGTGCCAGTAGTATTACGGGACAGGTGACCTACGAGCAGCACTTC.

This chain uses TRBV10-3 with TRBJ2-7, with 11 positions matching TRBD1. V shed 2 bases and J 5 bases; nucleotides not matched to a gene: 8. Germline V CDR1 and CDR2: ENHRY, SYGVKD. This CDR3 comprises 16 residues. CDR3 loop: CAISEPPGQGVDEQYF. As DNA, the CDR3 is TGTGCCATCAGTGAGCCTCCGGGACAGGGGGTGGACGAGCAGTACTTC.